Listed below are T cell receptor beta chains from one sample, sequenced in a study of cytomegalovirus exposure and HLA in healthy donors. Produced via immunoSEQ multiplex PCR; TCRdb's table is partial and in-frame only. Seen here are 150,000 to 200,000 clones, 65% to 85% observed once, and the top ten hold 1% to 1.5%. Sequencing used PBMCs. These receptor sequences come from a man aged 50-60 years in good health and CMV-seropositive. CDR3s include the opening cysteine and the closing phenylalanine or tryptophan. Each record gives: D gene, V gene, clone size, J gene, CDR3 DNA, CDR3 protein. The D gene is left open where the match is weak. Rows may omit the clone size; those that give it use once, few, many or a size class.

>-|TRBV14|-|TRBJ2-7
TGTGCCAGCAGCCAAAGCAACGAGCAGTACTTC
CASSQSNEQYF
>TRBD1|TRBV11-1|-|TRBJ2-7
TGTGCCAGCCACGGGACAGGGGTCCGCGAGCAGTACTTC
CASHGTGVREQYF
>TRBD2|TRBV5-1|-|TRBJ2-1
TGCGCCAGCAGCTTGCGTCGGGGGGGGACAAATGCGTTCTTC
CASSLRRGGTNAFF
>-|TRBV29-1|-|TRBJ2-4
TGCAGCGTTCGGGACGGCATACGGGGGGCCAAAAACATTCAGTACTTC
CSVRDGIRGAKNIQYF
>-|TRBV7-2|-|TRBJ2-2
TGTGCCAGCAGCTTATTGGCCCGCTACACCGGGGAGCTGTTTTTT
CASSLLARYTGELFF
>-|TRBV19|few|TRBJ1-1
TGTGCCAGTAGCCCGGGGGGGAAACGCACTGAAGCTTTCTTT
CASSPGGKRTEAFF
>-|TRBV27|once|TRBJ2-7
TGTGCCAGCAGCCCCGGACAGTCCTACGAGCAGTACTTC
CASSPGQSYEQYF
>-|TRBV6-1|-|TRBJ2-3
TGTGCCAGCAGTGTAGGGGTAGAAGTAGATACGCAGTATTTT
CASSVGVEVDTQYF
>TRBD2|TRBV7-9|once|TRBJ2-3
TGTGCCAGCAGCTTTACTAGCGGAAGCACAGATACGCAGTATTTT
CASSFTSGSTDTQYF
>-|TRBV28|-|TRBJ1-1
TGTGCCAGCAGTACATACACTGAAGCTTTCTTT
CASSTYTEAFF
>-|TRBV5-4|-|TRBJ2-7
TGTGCCAGCAGCTCGGACAGTTTAGAGCAGTACTTC
CASSSDSLEQYF
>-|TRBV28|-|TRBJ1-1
TGTGCCAGCAACACTCAACGGGGCACTGAAGCTTTCTTT
CASNTQRGTEAFF
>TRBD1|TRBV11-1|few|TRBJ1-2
TGTGCCAGCAGCTTTCGACAGGGAGGCTACACCTTC
CASSFRQGGYTF
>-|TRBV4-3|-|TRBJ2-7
TGCGCCAGCAGCCAAGGTTCGGCAGGGACCTACGAGCAGTACTTC
CASSQGSAGTYEQYF
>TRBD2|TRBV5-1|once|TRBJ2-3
TGCGCCAGCAGCTTGGGAGCGGGGGGGCCAGGAGATACGCAGTATTTT
CASSLGAGGPGDTQYF
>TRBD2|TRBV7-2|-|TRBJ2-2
TGTGCCAGCAGCCTAGCGGGAGCCGGGGAGCTGTTTTTT
CASSLAGAGELFF
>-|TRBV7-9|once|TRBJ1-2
TGTGCCAGCAAATCCGACGGACGCGGGATTGGCTACACCTTC
CASKSDGRGIGYTF
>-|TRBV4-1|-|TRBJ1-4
TGCGCCAGCAGCCAGCCAGGTGCAACTAATGAAAAACTGTTTTTT
CASSQPGATNEKLFF
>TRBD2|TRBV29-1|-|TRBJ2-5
TGCAGCGTTGTTGGGGGAGCGGGGCTATTGGGGGCCCAGTACTTC
CSVVGGAGLLGAQYF
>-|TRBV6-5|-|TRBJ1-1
TGTGCCAGCAGTTACCGGGGGGAAGCTTTCTTT
CASSYRGEAFF